Listed below are T cell receptor beta chains from one sample, sequenced in a study of cytomegalovirus exposure and HLA in healthy donors. Profiled with immunoSEQ multiplex PCR; TCRdb holds only in-frame clones, not every one. The data contain 170,000 or so clones, about 88% of them singletons. The sample consisted of PBMCs. These TCRs come from a woman under 30 in good health and CMV-seronegative. CDR3s include the opening cysteine and the closing phenylalanine or tryptophan. Each record gives: clone size, V gene, J gene, D gene, CDR3 DNA, CDR3 protein. D genes are given only for firm matches. The size entry is marked missing in some rows and otherwise reads once, few, many or a size class.

>.|TRBV27|TRBJ2-1|.
TGTGCCAGCAGTTTAGCGGGTAGCTACAATGAGCAGTTCTTC
CASSLAGSYNEQFF
>.|TRBV7-9|TRBJ2-7|.
TGTTCCAGCTTCGGCGGGGACTACGAGCAGTACTTC
CSSFGGDYEQYF
>.|TRBV11-2|TRBJ1-1|.
TGTGCCAGCAGCTCAAACACGGGACACTGGAACACTGAAGCTTTCTTT
CASSSNTGHWNTEAFF
>few|TRBV28|TRBJ1-2|.
TGTGCCAGCAGTTTTTTCCAGGAGGGTGGCTACACCTTC
CASSFFQEGGYTF
>.|TRBV28|TRBJ1-5|TRBD1
TGTGCCAGCAGTTTTCACAGGGGCCATCAGCCCCAGCATTTT
CASSFHRGHQPQHF
>.|TRBV21-1|TRBJ1-5|.
TGTGCCAGCAGACCCAGGGATAAAACCGATAGCAATCAGCCCCAGCATTTT
CASRPRDKTDSNQPQHF
>.|TRBV2|TRBJ2-2|TRBD1
TGTGCCAGCAGCCAACAGGGGGCCGGGGAGCTGTTTTTT
CASSQQGAGELFF
>.|TRBV28|TRBJ1-2|TRBD1
TGTGCCAGCCTTACGACAGGGACTGGCTACACCTTC
CASLTTGTGYTF
>.|TRBV27|TRBJ2-1|TRBD1
TGTGCCAGCAGTTTGGGACCCCGGACAGGGGCCTACAATGAGCAGTTCTTC
CASSLGPRTGAYNEQFF
>.|TRBV5-4|TRBJ1-3|.
TGTGCCAGCAGCGGTGGGAGTCCTTACTCTGGAAACACCATATATTTT
CASSGGSPYSGNTIYF
>.|TRBV5-1|TRBJ2-5|TRBD1
TGCGCCAGCAGCCCCGGACAGGGTAGAGAGACCCAGTACTTC
CASSPGQGRETQYF
>.|TRBV4-1|TRBJ1-3|TRBD1
TGCGCCAGCAGCCAAGACCCGGGACAGGGAGACACCATATATTTT
CASSQDPGQGDTIYF
>.|TRBV7-9|TRBJ1-1|TRBD1
TGTGCCAGCAGCTTATTGACAGGGGAAGTAACTGAAGCTTTCTTT
CASSLLTGEVTEAFF
>.|TRBV5-1|TRBJ2-7|TRBD1
TGCGCCAGCAAGGAAACGACGGACAGGTTTATCTACGAGCAGTACTTC
CASKETTDRFIYEQYF
>.|TRBV5-8|TRBJ2-5|TRBD1
TGTGCCAGCAACTCGGGACAGAGAACTCGGGAGACCCAGTACTTC
CASNSGQRTRETQYF
>.|TRBV6-1|TRBJ2-7|TRBD2
TGTGCCAGCCGAGGGGCGGGGGGGCCGAACGAGCAGTACTTC
CASRGAGGPNEQYF
>.|TRBV5-1|TRBJ2-3|.
TGCGCCAGCAGCCCCTGGTTAGGCACAGATACGCAGTATTTT
CASSPWLGTDTQYF
>.|TRBV7-9|TRBJ2-7|.
TGTGCCAGCAGCCGCAGACGGGGGTACGAGCAGTACTTC
CASSRRRGYEQYF
>.|TRBV7-2|TRBJ2-1|TRBD2
TGTGCCAGCACCCCAGCGGGGGTCTACAATGAGCAGTTCTTC
CASTPAGVYNEQFF
>once|TRBV4-1|TRBJ2-1|TRBD1
TGCGCCAGCACCCCTTTGACAGGGTACAATGAGCAGTTCTTC
CASTPLTGYNEQFF
>.|TRBV5-1|TRBJ1-4|.
TGCGCCAGCAGCACTTATTACAGGGCAACTAATGAAAAACTGTTTTTT
CASSTYYRATNEKLFF
>.|TRBV5-1|TRBJ1-4|.
TGCGCCAGCAGCTTATCCGCAACTAATGAAAAACTGTTTTTT
CASSLSATNEKLFF
>.|TRBV6-5|TRBJ1-1|.
TGTGCCAGTTGTGGCCGGGTGGACATGAACACTGAAGCTTTCTTT
CASCGRVDMNTEAFF
>.|TRBV6-5|TRBJ2-4|TRBD1
TGTGCCAGCAGTTATCATGGGACAGGACAAGAATACATTCAGTACTTC
CASSYHGTGQEYIQYF
>.|TRBV6-1|TRBJ2-7|.
TGTGCCAGCAGGGAGAACTACTTCCCCTACGAGCAGTACTTC
CASRENYFPYEQYF
>.|TRBV7-2|TRBJ1-6|TRBD1
TGTGCCAGCAGCTTAGAGGGGAAGGGGGCGCCTTCTTCACCCCTCCACTTT
CASSLEGKGAPSSPLHF
>.|TRBV10-1|TRBJ1-5|.
TGCGCCAGCAGGAGGACAGCCTGGCCCTATAGCAATCAGCCCCAGCATTTT
CASRRTAWPYSNQPQHF
>few|TRBV2|TRBJ1-1|.
TGTGCCAGCAGTGATCAGAACACTGAAGCTTTCTTT
CASSDQNTEAFF
>.|TRBV2|TRBJ1-3|TRBD1
TGTGCCAGCAGTGAGGAGCCGGAACCGGACAGGCCAGGGACTGGAAACACCATATATTTT
CASSEEPEPDRPGTGNTIYF
>.|TRBV29-1|TRBJ1-2|.
TGCAGCGTTGAAGGCAGGGCTAACTATGGCTACACCTTC
CSVEGRANYGYTF
>.|TRBV9|TRBJ2-1|TRBD2
TGTGCCAGCAGCGCCGGGACTAGCGGGGGGGGCTACAATGAGCAGTTCTTC
CASSAGTSGGGYNEQFF